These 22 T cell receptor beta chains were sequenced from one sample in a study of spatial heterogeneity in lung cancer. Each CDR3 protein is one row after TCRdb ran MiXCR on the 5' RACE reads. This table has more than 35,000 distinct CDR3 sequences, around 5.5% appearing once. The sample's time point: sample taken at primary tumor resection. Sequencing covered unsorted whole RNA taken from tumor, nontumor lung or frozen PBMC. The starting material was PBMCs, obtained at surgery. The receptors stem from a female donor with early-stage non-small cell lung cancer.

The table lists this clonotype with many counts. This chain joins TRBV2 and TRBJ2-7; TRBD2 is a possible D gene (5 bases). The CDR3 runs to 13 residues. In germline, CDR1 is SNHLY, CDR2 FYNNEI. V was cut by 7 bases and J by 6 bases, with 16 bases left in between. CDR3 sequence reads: CASNPLGEGEQYF. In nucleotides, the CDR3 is TGTGCCAGCAACCCCCTCGGCGAGGGCGAGCAGTACTTC.

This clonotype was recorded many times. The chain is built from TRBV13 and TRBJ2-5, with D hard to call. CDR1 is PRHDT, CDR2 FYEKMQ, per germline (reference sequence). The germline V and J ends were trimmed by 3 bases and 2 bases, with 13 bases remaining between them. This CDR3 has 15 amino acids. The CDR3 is CASSFRPGLQETQYF. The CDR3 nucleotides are TGTGCCAGCAGCTTTAGACCCGGTCTACAAGAGACCCAGTACTTC.

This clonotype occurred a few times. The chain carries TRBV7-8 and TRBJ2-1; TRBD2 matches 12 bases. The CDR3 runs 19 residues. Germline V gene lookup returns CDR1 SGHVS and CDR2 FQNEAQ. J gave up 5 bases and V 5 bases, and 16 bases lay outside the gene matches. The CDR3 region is CASSRPFGLAGGRDNEQFF. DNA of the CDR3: TGTGCCAGCAGCCGCCCGTTCGGGCTAGCGGGGGGGCGGGACAATGAGCAGTTCTTC.

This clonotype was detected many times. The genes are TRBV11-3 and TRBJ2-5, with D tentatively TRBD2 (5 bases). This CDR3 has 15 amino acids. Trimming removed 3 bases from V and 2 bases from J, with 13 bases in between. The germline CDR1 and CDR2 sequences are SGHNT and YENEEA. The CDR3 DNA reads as TGTGCCAGCAGCTTTTGGGCTAGCATACAAGAGACCCAGTACTTC. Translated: CASSFWASIQETQYF.

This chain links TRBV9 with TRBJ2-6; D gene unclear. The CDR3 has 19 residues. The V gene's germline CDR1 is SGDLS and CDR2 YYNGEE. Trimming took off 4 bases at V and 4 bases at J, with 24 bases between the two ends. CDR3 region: CASSPRSRRLTGGANVLTF. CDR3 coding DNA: TGTGCCAGCAGCCCCCGATCTAGACGACTCACGGGCGGGGCCAACGTCCTGACTTTC.

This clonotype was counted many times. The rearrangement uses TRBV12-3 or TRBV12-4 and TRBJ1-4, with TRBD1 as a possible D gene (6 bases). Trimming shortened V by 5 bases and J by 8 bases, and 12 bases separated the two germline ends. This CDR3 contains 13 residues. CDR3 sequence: CASSHADREKLFF. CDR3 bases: TGTGCCAGCAGTCACGCGGACAGAGAAAAACTGTTTTTT.

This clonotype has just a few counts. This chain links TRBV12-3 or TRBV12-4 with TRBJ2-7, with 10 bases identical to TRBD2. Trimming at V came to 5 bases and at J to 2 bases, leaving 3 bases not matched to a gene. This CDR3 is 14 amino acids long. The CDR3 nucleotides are TGTGCCAGCAGTGAGCGGGGGGGCCCCTACGAGCAGTACTTC. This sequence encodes CASSERGGPYEQYF.

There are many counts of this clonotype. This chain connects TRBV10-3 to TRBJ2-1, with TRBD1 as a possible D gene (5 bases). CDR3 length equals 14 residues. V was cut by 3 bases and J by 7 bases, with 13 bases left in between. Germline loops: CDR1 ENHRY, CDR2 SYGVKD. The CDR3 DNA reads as TGTGCCATCAGTGATAAGGCAGGGTGGAATGAGCAGTTCTTC. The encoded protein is CAISDKAGWNEQFF.

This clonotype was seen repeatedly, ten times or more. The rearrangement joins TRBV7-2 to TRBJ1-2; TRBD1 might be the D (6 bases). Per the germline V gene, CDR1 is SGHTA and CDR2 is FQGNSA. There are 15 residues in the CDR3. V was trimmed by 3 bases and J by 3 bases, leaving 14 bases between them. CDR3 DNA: TGTGCCAGCAGCTTCAACTACAGGGCGGACTATGGCTACACCTTC. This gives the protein CASSFNYRADYGYTF.

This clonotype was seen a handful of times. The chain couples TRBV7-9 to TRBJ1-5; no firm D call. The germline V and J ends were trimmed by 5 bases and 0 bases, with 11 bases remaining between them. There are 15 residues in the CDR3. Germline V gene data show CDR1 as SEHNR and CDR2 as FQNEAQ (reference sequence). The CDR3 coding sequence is TGTGCCAGCAGCCCGCTCGGAGATAGCAATCAGCCCCAGCATTTT. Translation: CASSPLGDSNQPQHF.

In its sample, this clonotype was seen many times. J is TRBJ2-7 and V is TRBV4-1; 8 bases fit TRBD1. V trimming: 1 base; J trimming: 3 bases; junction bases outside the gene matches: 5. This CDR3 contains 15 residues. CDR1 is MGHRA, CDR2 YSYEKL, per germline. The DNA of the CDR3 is TGCGCCAGCAGCCAAGTTCAGGGGGCAGGCTACGAGCAGTACTTC. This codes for CASSQVQGAGYEQYF.

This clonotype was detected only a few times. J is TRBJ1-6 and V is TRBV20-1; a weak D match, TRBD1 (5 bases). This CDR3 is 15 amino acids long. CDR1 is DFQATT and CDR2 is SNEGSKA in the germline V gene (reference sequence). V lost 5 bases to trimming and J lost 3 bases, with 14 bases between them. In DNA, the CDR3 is TGCAGTGCTTTCCCGCAGGGCAACTATAATTCACCCCTCCACTTT. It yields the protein CSAFPQGNYNSPLHF.

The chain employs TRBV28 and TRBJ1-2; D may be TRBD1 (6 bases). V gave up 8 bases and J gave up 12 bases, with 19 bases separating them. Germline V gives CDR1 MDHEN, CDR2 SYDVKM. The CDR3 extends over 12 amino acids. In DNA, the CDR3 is TGTGCCAGCTCATCCGGGGGCATACCCCACACCTTC. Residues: CASSSGGIPHTF.

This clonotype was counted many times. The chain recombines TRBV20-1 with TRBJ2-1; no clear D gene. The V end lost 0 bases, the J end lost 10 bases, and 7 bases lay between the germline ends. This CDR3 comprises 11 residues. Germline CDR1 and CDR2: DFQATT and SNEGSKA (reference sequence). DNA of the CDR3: TGCAGTGCTAGAGACGTGCCCGAGCAGTTCTTC. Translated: CSARDVPEQFF.

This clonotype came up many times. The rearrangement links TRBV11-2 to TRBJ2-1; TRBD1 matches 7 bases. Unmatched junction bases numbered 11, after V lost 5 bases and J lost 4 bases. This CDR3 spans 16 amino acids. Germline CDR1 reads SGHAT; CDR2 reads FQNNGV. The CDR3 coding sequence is TGTGCCAGCAGCGCCGACAAGGGGGCTCTATACAATGAGCAGTTCTTC. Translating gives CASSADKGALYNEQFF.

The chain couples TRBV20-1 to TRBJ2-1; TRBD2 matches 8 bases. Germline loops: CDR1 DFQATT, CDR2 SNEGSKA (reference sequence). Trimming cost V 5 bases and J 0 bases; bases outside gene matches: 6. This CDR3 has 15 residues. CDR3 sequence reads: CSAPLAGTSYNEQFF. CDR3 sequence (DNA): TGCAGTGCTCCTTTAGCGGGGACCTCCTACAATGAGCAGTTCTTC.

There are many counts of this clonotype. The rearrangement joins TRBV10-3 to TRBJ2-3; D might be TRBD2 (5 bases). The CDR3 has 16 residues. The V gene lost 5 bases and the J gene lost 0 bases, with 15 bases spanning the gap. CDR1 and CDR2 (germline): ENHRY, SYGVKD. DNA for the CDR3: TGTGCCATCAGTAGCGGTCGATCCTCTAGCACAGATACGCAGTATTTT. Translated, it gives CAISSGRSSSTDTQYF.

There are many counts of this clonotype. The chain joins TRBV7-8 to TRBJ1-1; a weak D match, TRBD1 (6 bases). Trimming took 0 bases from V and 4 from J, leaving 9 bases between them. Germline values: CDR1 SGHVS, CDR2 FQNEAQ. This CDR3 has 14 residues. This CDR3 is CASSLAARGTEAFF. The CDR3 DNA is TGTGCCAGCAGCTTAGCAGCCAGGGGCACTGAAGCTTTCTTT.

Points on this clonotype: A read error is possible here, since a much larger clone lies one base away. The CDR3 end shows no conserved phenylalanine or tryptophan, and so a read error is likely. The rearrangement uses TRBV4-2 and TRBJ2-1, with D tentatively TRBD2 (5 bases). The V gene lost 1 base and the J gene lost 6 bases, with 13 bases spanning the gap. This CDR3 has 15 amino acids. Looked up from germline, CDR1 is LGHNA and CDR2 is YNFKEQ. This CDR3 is CASSQVNLAGNEQFI. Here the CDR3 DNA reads TGTGCCAGCAGCCAAGTGAATCTAGCAGGCAATGAGCAGTTCATC.

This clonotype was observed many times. This CDR3 is CASSFYLGFSNQPQHF. The CDR3 DNA follows: TGTGCCAGCAGTTTCTACCTGGGCTTTAGCAATCAGCCCCAGCATTTT. This sequence joins TRBV28 and TRBJ1-5; D is ambiguous. From germline, CDR1 is MDHEN and CDR2 SYDVKM. Trimming cost V 3 bases and J 0 bases, with 12 bases left between them. The CDR3 spans 16 residues.

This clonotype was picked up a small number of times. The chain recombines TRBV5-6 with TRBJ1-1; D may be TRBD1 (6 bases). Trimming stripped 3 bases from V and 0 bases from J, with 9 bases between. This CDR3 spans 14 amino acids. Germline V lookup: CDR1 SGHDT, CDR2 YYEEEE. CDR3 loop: CASSWDILNTEAFF. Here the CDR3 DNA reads TGTGCCAGCAGCTGGGACATTTTGAACACTGAAGCTTTCTTT.

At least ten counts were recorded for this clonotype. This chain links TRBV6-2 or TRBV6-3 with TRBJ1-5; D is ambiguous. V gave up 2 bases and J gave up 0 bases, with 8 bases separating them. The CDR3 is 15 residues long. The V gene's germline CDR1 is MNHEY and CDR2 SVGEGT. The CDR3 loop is CASSYSRNSNQPQHF. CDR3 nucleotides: TGTGCCAGCAGTTACAGCCGGAATAGCAATCAGCCCCAGCATTTT.